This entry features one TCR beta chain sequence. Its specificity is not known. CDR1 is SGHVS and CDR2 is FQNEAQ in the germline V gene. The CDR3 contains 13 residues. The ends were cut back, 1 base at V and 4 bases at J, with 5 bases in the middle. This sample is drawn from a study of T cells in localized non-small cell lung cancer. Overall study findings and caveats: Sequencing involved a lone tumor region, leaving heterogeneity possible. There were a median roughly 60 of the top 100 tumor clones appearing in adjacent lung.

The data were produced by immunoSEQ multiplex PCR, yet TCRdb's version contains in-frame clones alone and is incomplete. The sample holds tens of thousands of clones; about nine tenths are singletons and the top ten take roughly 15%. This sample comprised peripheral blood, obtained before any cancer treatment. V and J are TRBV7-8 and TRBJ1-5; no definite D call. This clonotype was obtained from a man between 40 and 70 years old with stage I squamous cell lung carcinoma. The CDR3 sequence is CASSLDPNQPQHF. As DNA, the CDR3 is TGTGCCAGCAGCTTAGATCCTAATCAGCCCCAGCATTTT.